The entry below gives a single T cell receptor (beta chain) sequence along with its context. The antigen is unknown. Alongside a J-beta primer mix, a sample-barcoded 5' primer served in a second PCR lasting about 7 to 11 cycles. TCRdb independently ran MiXCR on the 5' RACE reads; one entry per CDR3 protein. The table has about 810,000 distinct CDR3 sequences, 30% to 45% seen once. Total RNA was extracted at no less than 5.5 micrograms per sample. This record belongs to a study of blood T cells in healthy people across ages. V lost 1 base and J 5 bases, leaving 14 bases between the germline ends. This CDR3 has 16 residues. CDR1 is SGHTA and CDR2 is FQGNSA in the germline V gene. Whole-study findings and limits: TCR beta diversity was tightly associated with the proportion of naive T cells.

Sequenced sample: blood. The gene calls are TRBV7-2 and TRBJ2-2; D could derive from TRBD1 or TRBD2 (6 bases each). The TCR sequence derives from a man younger than 35 in good health. CDR3 sequence (DNA): TGTGCCAGCAGCTTAGGAGGGGGGATGGATACCGGGGAGCTGTTTTTT. It codes for CASSLGGGMDTGELFF.